These T cell receptor beta chains were read from a single sample in a study of T cells in Graves' hyperthyroidism and ophthalmopathy. TCRdb reprocessed the multiplex PCR reads via MiXCR and lists one record per CDR3 protein. The sample records about 640,000 distinct CDR3 sequences, around 13% being singletons. The material sequenced was blood. The receptor source for this set is a woman between 45 and 65 years old with Graves' ophthalmopathy. The CDR3 runs from the conserved cysteine through the conserved F or W. Fields, in order: clone size, V gene, D gene, J gene, CDR3 protein, CDR3 DNA. A D gene is named only where the DNA matches it firmly. Expanded clones are given a class, and other clones once, few, many or no size at all.

size: -
V: TRBV10-3
D: TRBD1
J: TRBJ1-1
CDR3: CAIRPRQGEGGTEAFF
DNA: TGTGCCATCAGACCGAGACAGGGGGAAGGGGGCACTGAAGCTTTCTTT

size: -
V: TRBV28
D: -
J: TRBJ1-3
CDR3: CASSLWWTARSGNTIYF
DNA: TGTGCCAGCAGTTTATGGTGGACAGCCCGCTCTGGAAACACCATATATTTT

size: -
V: TRBV28
D: TRBD2
J: TRBJ2-7
CDR3: CASSLTSGRLFEQYF
DNA: TGTGCCAGCAGTTTGACTAGCGGGAGATTATTCGAGCAGTACTTC

size: -
V: TRBV6-1
D: -
J: TRBJ2-7
CDR3: CASRDLPGEQYF
DNA: TGTGCCAGCAGGGACTTGCCGGGGGAGCAGTACTTC

size: many
V: TRBV5-5
D: -
J: TRBJ2-3
CDR3: CASSPPGTQSRTDTQYF
DNA: TGTGCCAGCAGCCCCCCCGGGACCCAGAGCCGCACAGATACGCAGTATTTT

size: -
V: TRBV20-1
D: TRBD1
J: TRBJ2-3
CDR3: CSARDRRTGHGTDTQYF
DNA: TGCAGTGCTAGAGATCGGCGGACAGGGCATGGCACAGATACGCAGTATTTT

size: once
V: TRBV20-1
D: TRBD1
J: TRBJ2-7
CDR3: CSATKQGPNEQYF
DNA: TGCAGTGCTACAAAACAGGGGCCCAACGAGCAGTACTTC

size: few
V: TRBV7-6
D: TRBD1
J: TRBJ1-5
CDR3: CASSTGTGNNQPQHF
DNA: TGTGCCAGCAGCACCGGGACAGGCAATAATCAGCCCCAGCATTTT

size: many
V: TRBV20-1
D: TRBD1
J: TRBJ1-5
CDR3: CSARVPDRGNQPQHF
DNA: TGCAGTGCTAGAGTCCCCGACAGGGGCAATCAGCCCCAGCATTTT

size: -
V: TRBV28
D: TRBD2
J: TRBJ2-1
CDR3: CASRDLADSYNEQFF
DNA: TGTGCCAGCAGAGATCTAGCGGACTCCTACAATGAGCAGTTCTTC